This section outlines one T cell receptor (beta chain) sequence together with its context. The data were obtained in a study of blood T cell repertoires in COVID-19. Repertoires were generated with immunoSEQ multiplex PCR, while TCRdb's copy carries only in-frame clones and drops some. Of about 89,000 clones listed, 72% are singletons. The sequence derives from a woman older than 75 with acute or convalescent COVID-19. The sample was peripheral blood.

In DNA form, the CDR3 reads TGCGCCAGCAGTGGGACATTTGGCTATGGCTACACCTTC. As protein: CASSGTFGYGYTF. The chain employs TRBV5-1 and TRBJ1-2; D may be TRBD1 (6 bases). V lost 5 bases and J lost 4, with 12 bases in between. This CDR3 is 13 amino acids long. Germline CDR1 is SGHRS and CDR2 is YFSETQ.